This T cell receptor beta chain was sequenced for a study of early T cells in non-severe SARS-CoV-2 infection. In its sample, this clonotype was seen many times. CDR3 size: 13 residues. V was shortened by 7 bases and J by 2 bases, with 12 bases between the two germline ends. Germline V gene data show CDR1 as SQVTM and CDR2 as ANQGSEA. Attached unique molecular identifiers marked individual cDNA molecules. TCRdb independently ran MiXCR on the 5' RACE reads; one entry per CDR3 protein. The sample contains some 80,000 distinct CDR3 sequences, 10% to 15% of which appear only once. The rearrangement links TRBV29-1 to TRBJ1-3; D is uncertain. The sequence came from an adult who was a healthcare worker with PCR-confirmed SARS-CoV-2 infection or an uninfected control (not recorded which). Source material: whole blood. Here the CDR3 DNA reads TGCAGCGCGCAGGATACAGCTGGAAACACCATATATTTT. As protein: CSAQDTAGNTIYF.